The 22 T cell receptor beta chains given below trace back to one sample, sequenced in a study of graft-versus-host responses after intestinal transplantation. Their antigens are not known. Clones were read by immunoSEQ multiplex PCR, and TCRdb kept only the in-frame ones, dropping some. The table lists some 80,000 clones, approximately 90% of them singletons. Sequenced material: unstimulated CD8+ T cells sorted from spleen or lymph node cells, taken before transplant. The receptors derive from a human donor who was the organ donor for an intestinal transplant.

The chain is built from TRBV6-1 and TRBJ1-5; D might be TRBD1 (5 bases). The CDR3 sequence is 15 residues long. Germline values: CDR1 MNHNS, CDR2 SASEGT. Trimming shortened V by 1 base and J by 2 bases, and 9 bases separated the two germline ends. The CDR3 DNA reads as TGTGCCAGCAGTGAAGTGGGGCTTGGCAATCAGCCCCAGCATTTT. It encodes CASSEVGLGNQPQHF.

The V call is TRBV6-6, the J call TRBJ1-1, with D perhaps TRBD1 (6 bases). V dropped 6 bases and J dropped 5 bases, with 13 bases sitting between them. The CDR3 runs to 13 residues. CDR1 and CDR2 from the germline V gene are MNHNY and SVGAGI (reference sequence). Written as DNA, the CDR3 is TGTGCCAGCAGCCCAGGGGAGGGGACTGAAGCTTTCTTT. Amino acid sequence: CASSPGEGTEAFF.

The chain recombines TRBV7-9 with TRBJ2-3; perhaps TRBD2 as D (6 bases). The V end lost 0 bases, the J end lost 2 bases, and 12 bases lay between the germline ends. Germline assignment: CDR1 SEHNR and CDR2 FQNEAQ (reference sequence). The CDR3 has 16 residues. CDR3 coding DNA: TGTGCCAGCAGCTTAGCGGGAGGTCGTAACACAGATACGCAGTATTTT. Translating it yields CASSLAGGRNTDTQYF.

J is TRBJ1-2 and V is TRBV4-1; no clear D gene. Between the trimmed V and J ends, which lost 0 bases and 3 bases, there was a span of 11 bases. The V gene's germline CDR1 is MGHRA and CDR2 YSYEKL. This CDR3 has 15 amino acids. The CDR3 loop is CASSQDRGFDYGYTF. The CDR3 nucleotides read TGCGCCAGCAGCCAAGATCGAGGGTTCGACTATGGCTACACCTTC.

This clone showed up just once. This chain links TRBV5-6 with TRBJ2-7; D might be TRBD1 (5 bases). The CDR3 length is 14 residues. Trimming stripped 4 bases from V and 4 bases from J, with 15 bases between. Germline V gene lookup returns CDR1 SGHDT and CDR2 YYEEEE. CDR3 loop: CASSLWQGWYEQYF. Written as DNA, the CDR3 is TGTGCCAGCAGCCTCTGGCAGGGTTGGTACGAGCAGTACTTC.

V usage is TRBV2 and J usage is TRBJ2-3, with D perhaps TRBD2 (6 bases). The CDR3 extends over 16 amino acids. Germline V gene data show CDR1 as SNHLY and CDR2 as FYNNEI. Trimming removed 7 bases from V and 4 bases from J, with 21 bases in between. CDR3 region: CASTISLASVPDTQYF. The CDR3 DNA reads TGTGCCAGCACAATTTCCCTAGCGTCGGTCCCAGATACGCAGTATTTT.

Remarks on this clone: One junction end does not reproduce the germline sequence, and a read error may be involved. The V call is TRBV27, the J call TRBJ2-1; the D gene is possibly TRBD2 (5 bases). The V gene's germline CDR1 is MNHEY and CDR2 SMNVEV (reference sequence). CDR3 length: 15 residues. The CDR3 nucleotides read TGTGCCAGCAGTTTTCAAGGGAGCTCCTACAATGAGCGGTTCTTC. Translating it yields CASSFQGSSYNERFF.

The V call is TRBV5-6, the J call TRBJ2-7, with 11 positions matching TRBD2. Per the germline V gene, CDR1 is SGHDT and CDR2 is YYEEEE. V shed 3 bases and J 6 bases; nucleotides not matched to a gene: 17. The CDR3 runs to 18 residues. CDR3 amino acids: CASSCRLAGQERALEQYF. The CDR3 region has the DNA TGTGCCAGCAGCTGCAGACTAGCGGGGCAGGAGCGGGCTCTCGAGCAGTACTTC.

The gene calls are TRBV5-4 and TRBJ1-1, with a tentative D call TRBD1 (6 bases). The CDR3 runs 14 residues. Germline V gene data show CDR1 as SGHNT and CDR2 as YYREEE (reference sequence). Deletions cut 4 bases from V and 1 base from J, with 11 bases between. This CDR3 reads CASSVKGGNTEAFF. The CDR3 DNA sequence: TGTGCCAGCAGCGTAAAAGGGGGGAACACTGAAGCTTTCTTT.

The rearrangement joins TRBV27 to TRBJ1-1, with D possibly matching TRBD1 (6 bases). Germline CDR1 MNHEY, CDR2 SMNVEV (reference sequence). Trimming cost V 6 bases and J 2 bases, with 13 bases left between them. This CDR3 contains 14 residues. The CDR3 DNA follows: TGTGCCAGCAGAAGTGGGGGGACAAACACTGAAGCTTTCTTT. Translation gives CASRSGGTNTEAFF.

The chain has TRBV19 and TRBJ1-3; TRBD1 matches at 9 bases. Germline assignment: CDR1 LNHDA and CDR2 SQIVND (reference sequence). Trimming took 10 bases from V and 8 from J; bases not matched to a gene: 6. This CDR3 contains 12 residues. The chain's CDR3 is CATEQGADTIYF. In DNA form, the CDR3 reads TGTGCCACTGAACAGGGGGCAGACACCATATATTTT. Full variable domain (missing parts from reference TRBV19 and TRBJ1-3): DGGITQSPKYLFRKEGQNVTLSCEQNLNHDAMYWYRQDPGQGLRLIYYSQIVNDFQKGDIAEGYSVSREKKESFPLTVTSAQKNPTAFYLCATEQGADTIYFGEGSWLTVV.

Turning to this clone: The same CDR3 also results from other DNA sequences found in this sample. This chain joins TRBV7-9 and TRBJ1-5; D uncertain. There are 14 residues in the CDR3. Germline V gene data show CDR1 as SEHNR and CDR2 as FQNEAQ (reference sequence). Trimming cost V 5 bases and J 11 bases, with 19 bases left between them. The CDR3 loop is CASSLGTGTTAQHF. The CDR3 DNA reads TGTGCCAGCAGCCTGGGTACCGGTACGACGGCCCAGCATTTT.

The V and J genes are TRBV11-2 and TRBJ1-1, with D unresolved. The V and J ends lost 3 bases and 0 bases respectively, with 11 bases between them. The CDR3 covers 15 residues. Germline lookup yields CDR1 SGHAT and CDR2 FQNNGV. As DNA, the CDR3 is TGTGCCAGCAGCTTTTTTCCTACATTGAACACTGAAGCTTTCTTT. This codes for CASSFFPTLNTEAFF. The whole variable domain, remainder taken from reference TRBV11-2 and TRBJ1-1, is EAGVAQSPRYKIIEKRQSVAFWCNPISGHATLYWYQQILGQGPKLLIQFQNNGVVDDSQLPKDRFSAERLKGVDSTLKIQPAKLEDSAVYLCASSFFPTLNTEAFFGQGTRLTVV.

The J gene is TRBJ2-7, the V gene TRBV13, with a possible D match to TRBD2 (5 bases). V lost 0 bases and J 2 bases, leaving 5 bases between the germline ends. The CDR3 is made up of 13 amino acids. The germline CDR1 and CDR2 sequences are PRHDT and FYEKMQ (reference sequence). CDR3 residues: CASSLGTTYEQYF. CDR3 DNA: TGTGCCAGCAGCTTAGGGACTACCTACGAGCAGTACTTC.

This chain connects TRBV11-3 to TRBJ2-2; TRBD1 matches 7 bases. The germline CDR1 and CDR2 sequences are SGHNT and YENEEA. The CDR3 consists of 14 residues. Trimming cost V 6 bases and J 5 bases; bases outside gene matches: 6. CDR3 protein: CASRPRQGTGELFF. The DNA of the CDR3 is TGTGCCAGCAGACCGAGACAGGGAACCGGGGAGCTGTTTTTT. Based on the CDR3 plus reference TRBV11-3 and TRBJ2-2, the full variable domain is EAGVVQSPRYKIIEKKQPVAFWCNPISGHNTLYWYLQNLGQGPELLIRYENEEAVDDSQLPKDRFSAERLKGVDSTLKIQPAELGDSAVYLCASRPRQGTGELFFGEGSRLTVL.

The chain joins TRBV5-1 to TRBJ2-3; TRBD1 matches 11 bases. CDR3 length equals 15 residues. The germline gives CDR1 SGHRS, CDR2 YFSETQ. J lost 9 bases, V lost 3 bases, and 9 bases had no gene match. In nucleotides, the CDR3 is TGCGCCAGCAGCTCACCGGGACAGGGGGGTGAAACGCAGTATTTT. Encoded protein: CASSSPGQGGETQYF.

About this clone: Mismatch with germline at one junction end may stem from a read error. This chain connects TRBV4-1 to TRBJ2-5, with D perhaps assigned TRBD1 or TRBD2 (5 bases each). The CDR3 is 12 amino acids. Germline assignment: CDR1 MGHRA and CDR2 YSYEKL. The CDR3 DNA reads as TGTGCCAGCAGCCAAGATGGGGGGACCCAGTACTTC. Translated, it gives CASSQDGGTQYF.

This clone was seen just once. The J gene is TRBJ2-3, the V gene TRBV27, with 8 nucleotides matching TRBD2. The CDR3 sequence is 15 residues long. V shed 4 bases and J 4 bases; nucleotides not matched to a gene: 7. CDR1 MNHEY and CDR2 SMNVEV come from the germline V gene (reference sequence). Written as DNA, the CDR3 is TGTGCCAGCAGTTGGGCGGGAGGCTTGTCAGATACGCAGTATTTT. Amino acid sequence: CASSWAGGLSDTQYF.

The chain has TRBV2 and TRBJ2-7, with TRBD2 matching 11 bases. V lost 6 bases, J lost 0 bases, and 7 bases stayed unmatched. CDR3 size: 16 residues. Germline V CDR1 and CDR2: SNHLY, FYNNEI. CDR3 nucleotide sequence: TGTGCCAGCAGCGATACTAGCGGGGGCCGCTCCTACGAGCAGTACTTC. Translation gives CASSDTSGGRSYEQYF.

This rearrangement joins TRBV14 to TRBJ1-2; 7 nucleotides line up with TRBD1. This CDR3 contains 12 residues. Germline V gives CDR1 SGHDN, CDR2 FVKESK. Losses at the gene ends were 4 bases for V and 5 bases for J; bases not matched to a gene: 1. The chain's CDR3 is CASSRGQYGYTF. For the CDR3, the DNA is TGTGCCAGCAGCCGGGGACAGTATGGCTACACCTTC.

CDR3 protein: CASSLILPVEAFF. The CDR3 DNA reads TGTGCCAGCAGCTTAATCTTGCCGGTAGAAGCTTTCTTT. The chain couples TRBV5-6 to TRBJ1-1; no definite D call. The CDR3 spans 13 residues. Trimming stripped 2 bases from V and 8 bases from J, with 13 bases between. Looked up from germline, CDR1 is SGHDT and CDR2 is YYEEEE.

The rearrangement joins TRBV19 to TRBJ2-2; D is uncertain. The ends were cut back, 10 bases at V and 6 bases at J, with 12 bases in the middle. The CDR3 is 12 residues long. Germline CDR1 and CDR2: LNHDA and SQIVND (reference sequence). CDR3 coding DNA: TGTGCCATCTCCCCCTCGGCCGGGGAGCTGTTTTTT. Translation: CAISPSAGELFF.